Listed below are T cell receptor beta chains from one sample, sequenced in a study of beta chain features in type 1 diabetes. The protocol was immunoSEQ multiplex PCR, while the TCRdb copy is restricted to in-frame clones and leaves out a portion. The repertoire has approximately 400,000 clones, about 16% of them found once; the top ten carry more than 0.015%. Material: naive CD4+ T cells from blood. The receptors shown here come from a woman aged 18-30 years in good health. The CDR3 runs from the conserved cysteine through the conserved F or W. D genes are given only for firm matches. The size entry is marked missing in some rows and otherwise reads once, few, many or a size class.

v_call	cdr3_length	clone_size	d_call	j_call	cdr3_nt	cdr3_aa
TRBV30	14	NA	TRBD1	TRBJ1-5	TGTGCCTGGTCTAGGGGACAGGACTATCAGCCCCAGCATTTT	CAWSRGQDYQPQHF
TRBV2	14	NA	NA	TRBJ2-5	TGTGCCAGCAGTGAAAGGGCGGGACCGGGGACCCAGTACTTC	CASSERAGPGTQYF
TRBV18	16	NA	TRBD1	TRBJ1-5	TGTGCCAGCTCACCGCTCCCGGGACAGGGCGATCAGCCCCAGCATTTT	CASSPLPGQGDQPQHF
TRBV27	13	few	NA	TRBJ2-2	TGTGCCAGCGACAGCCCGAACACCGGGGAGCTGTTTTTT	CASDSPNTGELFF
TRBV7-2	12	NA	NA	TRBJ2-7	TGTGCCAGCAGCTTACAGGGATACGAGCAGTACTTC	CASSLQGYEQYF
TRBV10-3	15	NA	TRBD1	TRBJ2-6	TGTGCCATCAGTGATCAGGGGGCTGGGGCCAACGTCCTGACTTTC	CAISDQGAGANVLTF
TRBV4-2	15	few	NA	TRBJ1-4	TGTGCCAGCAGCGATCGTACAGGGCTCGTGAAAAAACTGTTTTTT	CASSDRTGLVKKLFF
TRBV27	13	NA	TRBD1	TRBJ1-1	TGTGCCAGCAGTTTACAGGGGGGAACTGAAGCTTTCTTT	CASSLQGGTEAFF
TRBV5-4	14	NA	NA	TRBJ1-2	TGTGCCAGCAGCTTCCAGGGGAGATCGGATGGCTACACCTTC	CASSFQGRSDGYTF
TRBV30	16	few	NA	TRBJ1-2	TGTGCCTGGAGTAGAAAAGGGGTCCAGGGGCAGGGTGGCTACACCTTC	CAWSRKGVQGQGGYTF
TRBV29-1	12	NA	NA	TRBJ1-2	TGCAGCGGAAGCAGGGGAGAGCGTGGCTACACCTTC	CSGSRGERGYTF